The clone carrying this T cell receptor (beta chain) was found a few times. The antigen is unknown. Through template switching, a universal primer site was introduced, and the cDNA contained unique molecular identifiers. TCRdb called the 5' RACE reads again in MiXCR, with one record for every CDR3 protein. The sample lists just over 450,000 distinct CDR3 sequences; 13% to 15% were seen once. This record belongs to a study of identical twins. General observations from the study: The authors noted that invariant MAIT and iNKT cells could partly confound zero-insertion analyses.

The CDR3 consists of 16 residues. Germline CDR1 reads KGHSH; CDR2 reads LQKENI. V gave up 5 bases and J gave up 5 bases; unmatched junction bases: 10. This sample was shared with a second study, whose subject was yellow fever vaccine responses in identical twins.

The clonotype originates from a woman aged 18-29 years in good health. The chain uses TRBV18 and TRBJ2-5; the match to TRBD2 covers 11 bases. Input material: CD4+ T cells sorted from blood. The CDR3: CASSFRLAGGRETQYF. The DNA for the CDR3 is TGTGCCAGCTCATTCCGTCTAGCGGGAGGTCGTGAGACCCAGTACTTC.